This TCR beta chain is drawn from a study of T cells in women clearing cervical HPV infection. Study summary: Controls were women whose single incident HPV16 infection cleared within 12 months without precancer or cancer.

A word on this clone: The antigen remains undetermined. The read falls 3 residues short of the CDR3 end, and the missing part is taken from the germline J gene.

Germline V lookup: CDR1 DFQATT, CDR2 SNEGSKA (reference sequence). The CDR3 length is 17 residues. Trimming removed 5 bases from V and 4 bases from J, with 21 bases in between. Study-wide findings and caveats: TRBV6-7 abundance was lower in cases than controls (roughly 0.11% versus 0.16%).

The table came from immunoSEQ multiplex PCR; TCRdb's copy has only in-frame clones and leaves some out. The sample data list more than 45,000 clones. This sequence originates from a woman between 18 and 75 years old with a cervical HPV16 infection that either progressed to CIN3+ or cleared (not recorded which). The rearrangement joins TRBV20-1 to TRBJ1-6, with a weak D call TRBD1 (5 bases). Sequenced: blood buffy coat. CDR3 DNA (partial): TGCAGTGCTCTTGGGGAGGGGTTGAGGATATATAATTCACCC. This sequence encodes CSALGEGLRIYNSP. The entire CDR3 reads CSALGEGLRIYNSPLHF.